One sample yielded the 13 T cell receptor beta chains listed below, sequenced in a study of glioma-infiltrating T cells. The iRepertoire nested amplicon-rescue multiplex PCR amplified TCR alpha and beta CDR3s from RNA. TCRdb redid the calling of the multiplex PCR reads with MiXCR, one entry per CDR3 protein. The sample holds about 410,000 distinct CDR3 sequences, less than 50% seen once. Sequencing was done on a sample of glioma tissue, nonneoplastic brain tissue, or PBMCs (not recorded which). The receptors shown here come from a human donor with low-grade glioma or glioblastoma, undergoing nonglioma brain surgery, or in good health (not recorded which).

The J gene is TRBJ2-1, the V gene TRBV24-1, with 9 bases lining up with TRBD1. V gave up 3 bases and J gave up 10 bases; unmatched junction bases: 18. This CDR3 is 18 amino acids long. The germline V gene encodes CDR1 KGHDR and CDR2 SFDVKD. The CDR3 DNA reads as TGTGCCACCAGTGATCCTCTTACTCCGGGACAGGGAGGAGGGGAGCAGTTCTTC. It encodes CATSDPLTPGQGGGEQFF.

DNA of the CDR3: TGCAGTCCCCTTCGGGACAGGGATATTAGGGAGCAGTTCTTC. It is translated as CSPLRDRDIREQFF. The chain couples TRBV20-1 to TRBJ2-1; 9 nucleotides match TRBD1. V was clipped by 8 bases and J by 10 bases; unmatched bases: 15. In germline, CDR1 is DFQATT, CDR2 SNEGSKA (reference sequence). This CDR3 contains 14 residues.

This clonotype was counted between two and nine times. V and J are TRBV20-1 and TRBJ2-1, with 8 bases identical to TRBD2. V shed 4 bases and J 6 bases; nucleotides not matched to a gene: 8. The CDR3 runs to 14 residues. The germline V gene encodes CDR1 DFQATT and CDR2 SNEGSKA (reference sequence). The CDR3 DNA is TGCAGTGCTATAAGCGGGAGAAATGGCAATGAGCAGTTCTTC. Amino acid sequence: CSAISGRNGNEQFF.

This clonotype has a single count. For the CDR3, the DNA is TGTGCCAGTAGTATGGTTCTGACTACAGGGTTCAATTCACCCCTCCACTTT. Protein sequence: CASSMVLTTGFNSPLHF. V is TRBV19 and J is TRBJ1-6; maybe TRBD1 (6 bases). Trimming took off 3 bases at V and 7 bases at J, with 19 bases between the two ends. CDR3 size: 17 residues. Germline CDR1 and CDR2: LNHDA and SQIVND (reference sequence).

A few counts support this clonotype. This chain connects TRBV15 to TRBJ2-7, with 9 nucleotides matching TRBD2. J was trimmed by 2 bases and V by 2 bases; bases with no gene match: 4. Germline-derived CDR1 and CDR2 are LNHNV and YYDKDF (reference sequence). The CDR3 covers 15 residues. In DNA, the CDR3 is TGTGCCACCAGCAGATCGGCTAGCGGGGCCTACGAGCAGTACTTC. Translating gives CATSRSASGAYEQYF.

Comment on this clonotype: This may be a read error: a much more frequent sequence differs by one nucleotide. J is TRBJ1-2 and V is TRBV20-1; D is uncertain. The germline V gene encodes CDR1 DFQATT and CDR2 SNEGSKA (reference sequence). Trimming cost V 0 bases and J 3 bases, with 17 bases left between them. This CDR3 contains 16 residues. This CDR3 is CSARDTERAVDYGYTF. The CDR3 region has the DNA TGCAGTGCTAGAGATACCGAAAGGGCGGTTGACTATGGCTACACCTTC.

The V call is TRBV19, the J call TRBJ1-5, with a weak D call TRBD1 (6 bases). V lost 1 base and J lost 6, with 13 bases in between. CDR1 and CDR2 from the germline V gene are LNHDA and SQIVND (reference sequence). The CDR3 has 15 amino acids. Here the CDR3 DNA reads TGTGCCAGTAGTATAGCGGGGGCGCGGGGTCAGCCCCAGCATTTT. Protein sequence: CASSIAGARGQPQHF.

About this clonotype itself: A much larger clone lies one base from this, so it may be a read error. The chain links TRBV6-5 to TRBJ2-7, with 8 bases lining up with TRBD1. CDR3 length equals 15 residues. Per the germline V gene, CDR1 is MNHEY and CDR2 is SVGAGI. CDR3 region: CASSHSTGGAYEQYF. The CDR3, as DNA: TGTGCCAGCAGTCACTCAACAGGGGGAGCCTACGAGCAGTACTTC.

This clonotype was observed a handful of times. The J gene is TRBJ1-2, the V gene TRBV10-3; no definite D call. Deletions cut 8 bases from V and 4 bases from J, with 14 bases between. This CDR3 spans 13 amino acids. Per the germline V gene, CDR1 is ENHRY and CDR2 is SYGVKD. The CDR3 region has the DNA TGTGCCATCGGCGAGGGTGGTGGCTATGGCTACACCTTC. It translates to CAIGEGGGYGYTF.

V usage is TRBV27 and J usage is TRBJ2-1; D remains ambiguous. Between the trimmed V and J ends, which lost 7 bases and 0 bases, there was a span of 13 bases. This CDR3 spans 15 amino acids. CDR1 is MNHEY, CDR2 SMNVEV, per germline (reference sequence). CDR3 protein: CASIPAPSSYNEQFF. Written as DNA, the CDR3 is TGTGCCAGCATTCCAGCCCCGAGCTCCTACAATGAGCAGTTCTTC.

This clonotype was seen ten or more times. The chain recombines TRBV6-6 with TRBJ1-6, with unresolved D. Germline lookup yields CDR1 MNHNY and CDR2 SVGAGI (reference sequence). The CDR3 consists of 16 residues. Trimming removed 0 bases from V and 10 bases from J, with 16 bases in between. DNA for the CDR3: TGTGCCAGCAGTTACTCTCGGACCACCCTCAGGTCACCCCTCCACTTT. This gives the protein CASSYSRTTLRSPLHF.

This clonotype was found a few times. The J gene is TRBJ2-1, the V gene TRBV28; a possible D gene is TRBD2 (5 bases). Germline values: CDR1 MDHEN, CDR2 SYDVKM. The CDR3 covers 14 residues. V gave up 2 bases and J gave up 8 bases, with 13 bases separating them. Written as DNA, the CDR3 is TGTGCCAGCAGTTTAGGTATAGCGTGGGATGAGCAGTTCTTC. Amino acids: CASSLGIAWDEQFF.

This rearrangement joins TRBV19 to TRBJ2-7; D tentatively fits TRBD1 or TRBD2 (6 bases each). Trimming shortened V by 6 bases and J by 7 bases, and 19 bases separated the two germline ends. The CDR3 runs to 14 residues. The germline CDR1 and CDR2 sequences are LNHDA and SQIVND (reference sequence). CDR3 loop: CASSPLRGASEQYF. Here the CDR3 DNA reads TGTGCCAGTAGCCCTTTGAGGGGGGCCAGTGAGCAGTACTTC. The full variable domain, with the rest looked up from reference TRBV19 and TRBJ2-7, is DGGITQSPKYLFRKEGQNVTLSCEQNLNHDAMYWYRQDPGQGLRLIYYSQIVNDFQKGDIAEGYSVSREKKESFPLTVTSAQKNPTAFYLCASSPLRGASEQYFGPGTRLTVT.